This T cell receptor (beta chain) was sequenced in a study of blood T cell repertoires in COVID-19. The wider study: The United States, Italy and Spain provided the acute and convalescent COVID-19 samples. The analysed material was cDNA or gDNA that came from T cells, B-cell-depleted T cells, or PBMCs.

Germline trimming cut 4 bases from V and 9 bases from J; bases unmatched to any gene: 5. CDR3 length equals 13 residues. CDR1 and CDR2 (germline): LGHDT, YNNKEL (reference sequence). As processed by the authors: It was from reference gene primer amplification that nucleated cell counts were estimated. The data were produced by immunoSEQ multiplex PCR, yet TCRdb's version contains in-frame clones alone and is incomplete. That table gives V, J and clone size, and the DNA gave D and trimming. The repertoire holds a few hundred thousand clones, with around 78% as singletons. The receptor was isolated from a man aged 55 to 70 who had recovered from COVID-19. The specimen was peripheral blood. V is TRBV3-1 (or the pseudogene TRBV3-2) and J is TRBJ2-1; 8 bases map to TRBD1. The CDR3 sequence: CASSRGQGSEQFF. The DNA for the CDR3 is TGTGCCAGCAGCCGAGGACAGGGTAGTGAGCAGTTCTTC.